This T cell receptor (beta chain) was documented in a study of T cell responses to AZD1222 COVID-19 vaccine (dated by TCRdb to the early 2020s). With regard to the full study: A total of 233 trial participants underwent TCR sequencing, of whom 207 received two doses of AZD1222 and about 26 received two doses of the MenACWY control vaccine. Trial participants were enrolled by age into subgroups of 18-55, 56-69 and 70-plus years, and around 150, 28 and 57 TCR-sequenced participants, respectively, were included in these subgroups.

What the work shows at the level of the full study, not this receptor alone: Only 5 to 7 AZD1222 recipients were SARS-CoV-2 seropositive at baseline, limiting conclusions about previously exposed vaccinees. A significant rise in spike-specific TCR breadth and depth was observed after two AZD1222 doses relative to day 0 and relative to MenACWY recipients. Reportedly, almost half of the unique spike-specific TCRs recognized epitopes lying outside the regions that are mutated in the B.1.351 and B.1.1.7 variants. Because no samples from the day 14 peak response were available, repertoires could be characterized only after the peak T cell response. Participants were mostly white British and included more females than males, and it was suggested by the authors that clonal diversity may have been underestimated. CD4 TCRs associated with the vaccine covered the entire spike protein, and the dominant responses were in regions 160-218 and 743-854. The 56-69-year group was small, and its depth increase did not reach significance, likely because of low power.

In light of the paper, this sample's time point label describes: about 28 days (+/-7) after the second vaccine dose. AZD1222 recipients whose second dose came at about 4 weeks and those whose second dose came at about 12 weeks were combined into one group, since spike-specific TCR depth and breadth did not differ between the two schedules. Vaccinee samples were obtained from the UK trials COV001 and COV002, which included a single-blind randomized controlled phase 2/3 trial of AZD1222 (ChAdOx1 nCoV-19) in healthy adults. Trial participant PBMC samples were collected at day 0 and day 28 after the second dose for TCRbeta chain sequencing. The sample holds a few counts of this clone. What antigen it recognizes has not been identified. No base-level quality is on record; no much larger clone is a single base apart. Trimming accounts for 6 bases at V and 6 bases at J, while the number of junction bases matched to no gene is 14. CDR1 and CDR2 (LNHDA, SQIVND) derive from the germline V gene (reference sequence). Inclusive of the bounding cysteine and phenylalanine, the CDR3 is 16 residues long. Only the CDR3 region is kept as DNA, spanning 48 bases read in frame from base 1.

The CDR3 regions of human TCRbeta chains were subjected to immunosequencing. Turning to the authors' computational methods: TCRs in the repertoires were matched against a reference library of SARS-CoV-2-specific TCRs that had been generated with the MIRA antigen-specificity platform. Breadth was defined as the fraction of unique TCRs that were SARS-CoV-2-associated, and depth was defined as the fraction of total T cells that were SARS-CoV-2-associated. Using the MIRA data, each spike-specific TCR was assigned both to the spike region to which the TCR was reactive and to a CD4 or CD8 class. Log10-transformed breadth and depth values were compared by one-way ANOVA with Sidak's multiple comparisons tests. Imported from immuneACCESS, the table was reduced by TCRdb to in-frame sequences with V and J called. These copies leave out some clones; in studies compared against another copy, an unresolved V gene accounts for under half, and the cause of the remainder is not known. Clone size and V and J calls were adopted from that table, with D and trimming inferred from the DNA. Here the sample has about 150,000 clones; 85% to 90% occur a single time. Of the sample, about a tenth is held by the ten largest clones.

This sequence uses TRBV19 and TRBJ2-5, and TRBD1 aligns with 9 junction nucleotides. The source is an adult who received the AZD1222 COVID-19 vaccine. The input for sequencing was peripheral blood, taken 28 days after the second AZD1222 dose. The sequence in DNA is TGTGCCAGTAGGGCTACCGGGACAGGGCTTAAGAAGACCCAGTACTTC. This sequence encodes CASRATGTGLKKTQYF.